This entry lists 28 T cell receptor beta chains sequenced from one sample in a study of blood T cells in healthy people across ages. Alongside a J-beta primer mix, a sample-barcoded 5' primer served in a second PCR lasting about 7 to 12 cycles. TCRdb recomputed calls from the 5' RACE reads with MiXCR, one row per CDR3 protein. The data hold 1.4 million to 1.5 million distinct CDR3 sequences, with roughly 40% observed a single time. Sequencing used blood. The receptor set was obtained from a woman aged 18-29 years in good health.

The genes are TRBV5-1 and TRBJ2-7; D gene uncertain. The V gene lost 3 bases and the J gene lost 0 bases, with 13 bases spanning the gap. The CDR3 runs 15 residues. CDR1 and CDR2 from the germline V gene are SGHRS and YFSETQ. As DNA, the CDR3 is TGCGCCAGCAGCTGGGATGGTAGAGCCTCCTACGAGCAGTACTTC. This gives the protein CASSWDGRASYEQYF.

The gene calls are TRBV24-1 and TRBJ2-1, with D tentatively TRBD1 (6 bases). CDR3 length: 15 residues. Germline CDR1 reads KGHDR; CDR2 reads SFDVKD. The V and J ends lost 1 base and 3 bases respectively, with 9 bases between them. The CDR3 reads CATSDFGDNYNEQFF. The DNA of the CDR3 is TGTGCCACCAGTGATTTTGGGGACAACTACAATGAGCAGTTCTTC.

A note on this clonotype: An end of the junction differs from the germline gene, which may be a read error. The chain carries TRBV7-9 and TRBJ1-5, with 10 bases aligning to TRBD1. The CDR3 extends over 15 amino acids. Germline loops: CDR1 SEHNR, CDR2 FQNEAQ (reference sequence). CDR3 amino acids: CASSSGQGNNQPQHF. The CDR3 region has the DNA TGCGCCAGCAGCTCGGGACAGGGGAACAATCAGCCCCAGCATTTT.

The rearrangement joins TRBV9 to TRBJ1-1; unclear D gene. This CDR3 region has 17 residues. Germline V gene lookup returns CDR1 SGDLS and CDR2 YYNGEE. The ends were cut back, 0 bases at V and 1 base at J, with 16 bases in the middle. CDR3 in amino acids: CASSVGSPRGGNTEAFF. As DNA, the CDR3 is TGTGCCAGCAGCGTAGGTTCCCCGCGGGGTGGGAACACTGAAGCTTTCTTT. The full variable domain, in which reference TRBV9 and TRBJ1-1 provide the parts outside the CDR3, is DSGVTQTPKHLITATGQRVTLRCSPRSGDLSVYWYQQSLDQGLQFLIQYYNGEERAKGNILERFSAQQFPDLHSELNLSSLELGDSALYFCASSVGSPRGGNTEAFFGQGTRLTVV.

This clonotype was detected a few times. The V gene is TRBV29-1, the J gene TRBJ1-2; 7 nucleotides match TRBD1. The J segment lost 6 bases and the V segment lost 0 bases, leaving 4 bases of the junction unmatched. Per germline, CDR1 SQVTM and CDR2 ANQGSEA. The CDR3 covers 13 residues. The CDR3 region has the DNA TGCAGCGTTGAAGAGGGAGGGGGCAATGGCTACACCTTC. Its protein product is CSVEEGGGNGYTF.

This clonotype was seen a handful of times. The chain combines TRBV7-9 with TRBJ1-5, with D uncertain. Per the germline V gene, CDR1 is SEHNR and CDR2 is FQNEAQ (reference sequence). Trimming removed 8 bases from V and 4 bases from J, with 18 bases in between. The CDR3 extends over 15 amino acids. The CDR3 spells CASCPGLPLNQPQHF. CDR3 DNA sequence: TGTGCCAGCTGCCCAGGACTGCCGTTAAATCAGCCCCAGCATTTT.

The chain couples TRBV11-1 to TRBJ2-1, with 8 bases lining up with TRBD2. This CDR3 comprises 21 residues. Germline-derived CDR1 and CDR2 are SGHAT and FQDESV (reference sequence). Trimming removed 1 base from V and 0 bases from J; junction bases left unmatched: 17. CDR3: CASSLDWVIAGLPSSYNEQFF. For the CDR3, the DNA is TGTGCCAGCAGCTTAGACTGGGTGATAGCGGGACTGCCCAGCTCCTACAATGAGCAGTTCTTC.

This clonotype was counted a few times. The chain is built from TRBV11-2 and TRBJ1-5; D possibly corresponds to TRBD1 (6 bases). Germline V gives CDR1 SGHAT, CDR2 FQNNGV. The length of the CDR3 is 14 residues. V was shortened by 5 bases and J by 3 bases, with 11 bases between the two germline ends. This chain's CDR3 is CASSITGYNQPQHF. The CDR3 DNA reads as TGTGCCAGCAGCATTACAGGGTACAATCAGCCCCAGCATTTT.

This chain uses TRBV5-1 with TRBJ2-7, with TRBD1 as a possible D gene (6 bases). Per the germline V gene, CDR1 is SGHRS and CDR2 is YFSETQ. The CDR3 sequence is 15 residues long. V was trimmed by 1 base and J by 5 bases, leaving 16 bases between them. The CDR3 nucleotides are TGCGCCAGCAGCTTGAGGGCTCAGGGGACCAACGAGCAGTACTTC. This gives the protein CASSLRAQGTNEQYF. Looking up the rest from reference TRBV5-1 and TRBJ2-7 gives the full variable domain: KAGVTQTPRYLIKTRGQQVTLSCSPISGHRSVSWYQQTPGQGLQFLFEYFSETQRNKGNFPGRFSGRQFSNSRSEMNVSTLELGDSALYLCASSLRAQGTNEQYFGPGTRLTVT.

This clonotype occurred a few times. This chain links TRBV15 with TRBJ2-5, with 8 bases aligning to TRBD2. The J call may be faulty, since TRBJ2-7 better matches the DNA end. The CDR3 sequence is 15 residues long. Germline loops: CDR1 LNHNV, CDR2 YYDKDF (reference sequence). The CDR3 protein is CATSTSSGLADEQYF. DNA for the CDR3: TGTGCCACCAGCACCTCGAGTGGACTAGCCGACGAGCAGTACTTC.

This clonotype was detected a few times. The J gene is TRBJ1-1, the V gene TRBV4-1; D might be TRBD1 (5 bases). V was cut by 2 bases and J by 0 bases, with 10 bases left in between. Germline assignment: CDR1 MGHRA and CDR2 YSYEKL. This CDR3 is built from 15 residues. The CDR3 bases are TGCGCCAGCAGCCAACGTTCAGGGCTGAACACTGAAGCTTTCTTT. Its translation: CASSQRSGLNTEAFF.

This chain links TRBV5-1 with TRBJ1-2; D is uncertain. CDR3 length: 13 amino acids. V dropped 4 bases and J dropped 4 bases, with 11 bases sitting between them. Germline loops: CDR1 SGHRS, CDR2 YFSETQ. CDR3 loop: CASSREESYGYTF. The CDR3, as DNA: TGCGCCAGCAGCCGGGAGGAGAGCTATGGCTACACCTTC.

The chain uses TRBV27 and TRBJ2-1; 13 nucleotides match TRBD2. Germline V CDR1 and CDR2: MNHEY, SMNVEV (reference sequence). V was pared by 4 bases and J by 6 bases, with 9 bases of the junction left unmatched. The CDR3 has 17 amino acids. The CDR3 reads CASSSLLAGGPSNEQFF. CDR3 nucleotides: TGTGCCAGCAGTTCCCTACTAGCGGGGGGGCCGTCCAATGAGCAGTTCTTC.

The genes are TRBV27 and TRBJ2-7; 9 bases map to TRBD1. CDR1 is MNHEY, CDR2 SMNVEV, per germline (reference sequence). The CDR3 extends over 16 amino acids. V gave up 0 bases and J gave up 5 bases; unmatched junction bases: 8. CDR3 nucleotide sequence: TGTGCCAGCAGTTTATCAGGGACAGGGAATGGGCACGAGCAGTACTTC. Protein sequence: CASSLSGTGNGHEQYF.

In its sample, this clonotype was seen a few times. The rearrangement joins TRBV30 to TRBJ1-2, with D unclear. Germline V gene lookup returns CDR1 GTSNPN and CDR2 SVGIG (reference sequence). The V end lost 0 bases, the J end lost 10 bases, and 15 bases lay between the germline ends. The CDR3 spans 13 residues. The CDR3: CAWSVNRAGPYTF. In DNA, the CDR3 is TGTGCCTGGAGTGTAAATAGGGCCGGTCCCTACACCTTC. Full variable domain (rest looked up from reference TRBV30 and TRBJ1-2): SQTIHQWPATLVQPVGSPLSLECTVEGTSNPNLYWYRQAAGRGLQLLFYSVGIGQISSEVPQNLSASRPQDRQFILSSKKLLLSDSGFYLCAWSVNRAGPYTFGSGTRLTVV.

CDR3 in DNA: TGTGCCAGCAGTTACGCGGGCGCTGGGGCCAACGTCCTGACTTTC. Protein: CASSYAGAGANVLTF. The genes are TRBV6-5 and TRBJ2-6, with a possible D match to TRBD2 (5 bases). The germline V and J ends were trimmed by 2 bases and 2 bases, with 7 bases remaining between them. The CDR3 length is 15 residues. Germline V gene sequence: CDR1 MNHEY, CDR2 SVGAGI.

The chain has TRBV20-1 and TRBJ1-4, with D possibly matching TRBD1 (5 bases). The germline V and J ends were trimmed by 3 bases and 8 bases, with 13 bases remaining between them. The CDR3 has 13 residues. Germline V lookup: CDR1 DFQATT, CDR2 SNEGSKA (reference sequence). The chain's CDR3 is CSASQLAGEKLFF. DNA of the CDR3: TGCAGTGCTAGCCAGCTTGCAGGGGAAAAACTGTTTTTT.

The CDR3 DNA sequence: TGCAGCGTTGTGTGGTCTGCTGAAGCTTTCTTT. It yields the protein CSVVWSAEAFF. The rearrangement joins TRBV29-1 to TRBJ1-1; D uncertain. The V end lost 4 bases, the J end lost 6 bases, and 9 bases lay between the germline ends. Germline CDR1 is SQVTM and CDR2 is ANQGSEA. The length of the CDR3 is 11 residues.

V usage is TRBV10-3 and J usage is TRBJ2-5, with D perhaps TRBD2 (6 bases). The CDR3 sequence is 15 residues long. V dropped 3 bases and J dropped 11 bases, with 22 bases sitting between them. CDR1 and CDR2 (germline): ENHRY, SYGVKD. CDR3 nucleotides: TGTGCCATCAGTGAAGGGCCTACTAGCCGGAATGAGCAGTACTTC. This codes for CAISEGPTSRNEQYF.

Only a few counts were recorded for this clonotype. V is TRBV5-1 and J is TRBJ2-6; 7 nucleotides agree with TRBD1. Germline V lookup: CDR1 SGHRS, CDR2 YFSETQ. This CDR3 has 18 residues. Trimming took 0 bases from V and 0 from J; bases not matched to a gene: 6. CDR3 in DNA: TGCGCCAGCAGCTTGGGGCCGGGACAGTCCTCTGGGGCCAACGTCCTGACTTTC. It yields the protein CASSLGPGQSSGANVLTF.

The J gene is TRBJ1-2, the V gene TRBV30; the D gene is possibly TRBD1 (5 bases). Trimming removed 3 bases at V and 4 bases at J, with 21 bases between. Germline assignment: CDR1 GTSNPN and CDR2 SVGIG (reference sequence). The length of the CDR3 is 16 residues. CDR3 sequence reads: CAWRLTVSAGGYGYTF. The CDR3 region has the DNA TGTGCCTGGAGGTTGACAGTTTCCGCCGGAGGCTATGGCTACACCTTC. Together with reference TRBV30 and TRBJ1-2, the CDR3 gives the full variable domain: SQTIHQWPATLVQPVGSPLSLECTVEGTSNPNLYWYRQAAGRGLQLLFYSVGIGQISSEVPQNLSASRPQDRQFILSSKKLLLSDSGFYLCAWRLTVSAGGYGYTFGSGTRLTVV.

This chain connects TRBV6-5 to TRBJ2-1; 12 nucleotides line up with TRBD1. Trimming removed 2 bases from V and 8 bases from J; junction bases left unmatched: 10. The CDR3 consists of 17 residues. CDR1 is MNHEY, CDR2 SVGAGI, per germline. CDR3 region: CASSYGYTGQGAHEQFF. In DNA form, the CDR3 reads TGTGCCAGCAGTTACGGGTATACGGGACAGGGGGCCCATGAGCAGTTCTTC.

The CDR3 nucleotides are TGTGCCAGCAGCAGGACCCAGGGCAATGAGCAGTTCTTC. This encodes CASSRTQGNEQFF. The chain has TRBV21-1 and TRBJ2-1; the table's D call TRBD1 went unverified against the DNA. TRBV21-1 is labeled a pseudogene. This CDR3 has 13 amino acids.

There are a few counts of this clonotype. The V and J genes are TRBV15 and TRBJ1-1, with D possibly matching TRBD1 (5 bases). Germline V gene sequence: CDR1 LNHNV, CDR2 YYDKDF (reference sequence). The CDR3 is 15 residues long. The V gene lost 5 bases and the J gene lost 1 base, with 14 bases spanning the gap. The CDR3 nucleotides are TGTGCCACCAGCCCCACCCTGGACACGAACACTGAAGCTTTCTTT. It yields the protein CATSPTLDTNTEAFF.

This clonotype was seen repeatedly, ten times or more. The V and J genes are TRBV20-1 and TRBJ1-2; 7 positions match TRBD1. CDR3 size: 14 residues. The J segment lost 8 bases and the V segment lost 0 bases, leaving 9 bases of the junction unmatched. Germline lookup yields CDR1 DFQATT and CDR2 SNEGSKA (reference sequence). The CDR3 sequence: CSARDPGQGGGYTF. The CDR3 nucleotides read TGCAGTGCTAGAGATCCGGGCCAGGGGGGCGGCTACACCTTC.

Notes on this clonotype: A much larger clone is a single base away; this may be a read error. The rearrangement links TRBV27 to TRBJ2-4, with D unclear. The end of the DNA is better explained by TRBJ2-7, so the J call may be wrong. Germline CDR1 reads MNHEY; CDR2 reads SMNVEV (reference sequence). The CDR3 is made up of 13 amino acids. CDR3 nucleotide sequence: TGTGCCAGCAGTTTTGGGATTTCCTACGAGCAGTACTTC. It yields the protein CASSFGISYEQYF.

The V gene is TRBV20-1, the J gene TRBJ1-2, with TRBD1 matching over 9 bases. The CDR3 is 13 amino acids. V lost 0 bases to trimming and J lost 8 bases; unmatched junction nucleotides: 4. From germline, CDR1 is DFQATT and CDR2 SNEGSKA (reference sequence). The CDR3 region has the DNA TGCAGTGCTAGAGAACAGGGGGCGCGCGGCTACACCTTC. Translation gives CSAREQGARGYTF.

This clonotype was counted between two and nine times. V is TRBV3-1 and J is TRBJ2-4; the D call may be TRBD1 or TRBD2 (5 bases each). The germline V gene has CDR1 LGHDT and CDR2 YNNKEL (reference sequence). The CDR3 runs 14 residues. Trimming cost V 0 bases and J 7 bases, with 10 bases left between them. CDR3 residues: CASSQDFEGNIQYF. The CDR3 nucleotides are TGTGCCAGCAGCCAAGATTTCGAGGGGAACATTCAGTACTTC.